The source of this T cell receptor beta chain is a study of cytomegalovirus exposure and HLA in healthy donors. About the study: Roughly 179 million T cells yielded 120 million or so unique TCR beta sequences, as an earlier analysis found. Points from the study as a whole: Clonal expansion, a later analysis showed, was greater in HLA-associated TCR beta chains than in equally common others. The authors judged a highly shared variant cluster likely a sequencing artifact. Reports described diagnosis of cytomegalovirus status by the classifier as highly specific and sensitive.

Worth noting for this clone: The antigen is undetermined.

PCR primers comprised 60 Vbeta and 13 Jbeta primers. Assay: immunoSEQ multiplex PCR; the TCRdb copy retains only in-frame clones and omits some. This table holds over 150,000 clones, roughly 80% found once. The specimen sequenced was PBMCs. This TCR was sampled from a woman aged 25 to 39 in good health and CMV-seropositive.

Here the CDR3 DNA reads TGTGCCAGCAGCCGAGTTAACAGGGGACTCAATGAGCAGTTCTTC. As protein: CASSRVNRGLNEQFF. The rearrangement links TRBV5-4 to TRBJ2-1; the D gene is possibly TRBD1 (7 bases). There are 15 residues in the CDR3. Trimming stripped 4 bases from V and 6 bases from J, with 17 bases between. Looked up from germline, CDR1 is SGHNT and CDR2 is YYREEE (reference sequence).